These 27 T cell receptor beta chains were all obtained from the same sample, sequenced in a study of blood T cell repertoires in COVID-19 (dated by TCRdb to 2018 to 2021). The library was produced with the immunoSEQ multiplex PCR assay. This is the immuneACCESS table as TCRdb keeps it, with only in-frame sequences that have V and J called. A part of the clones is gone; compared with another copy, unresolved V genes explain less than half, and the rest is unexplained. The sample table records under 250,000 clones; 85% to 90% of these occur just once. The top ten clonotypes cover 11% of the sample. The sample consisted of peripheral blood. These receptors all come from a man aged 50 or older with COVID-19, enrolled during active disease.

This sequence joins TRBV27 and TRBJ2-1; the match to TRBD2 covers 9 bases. The CDR3 has 18 residues. With V trimmed by 5 bases and J by 0 bases, 11 bases remained unmatched. CDR1 is MNHEY and CDR2 is SMNVEV in the germline V gene (reference sequence). The CDR3 protein is CASSTIAGVGGSYNEQFF. The CDR3 nucleotides read TGTGCCAGCAGTACGATAGCGGGAGTGGGGGGCTCCTACAATGAGCAGTTCTTC.

CDR3 DNA: TGTGCCAGCAGCGCAGGGCCTAGGGGCACTGAAGCTTTCTTT. Translating gives CASSAGPRGTEAFF. The chain is built from TRBV3-1 (or the pseudogene TRBV3-2) and TRBJ1-1; D is perhaps TRBD1 (5 bases). This CDR3 spans 14 amino acids. Germline V CDR1 and CDR2: LGHDT, YNNKEL (reference sequence). V dropped 5 bases and J dropped 4 bases, with 14 bases sitting between them.

This clone was observed a handful of times. The CDR3 protein is CASSRAGGSYNEQFF. Here the CDR3 DNA reads TGTGCCAGCAGCCGGGCGGGGGGCTCCTACAATGAGCAGTTCTTC. The chain recombines TRBV3-1 (or the pseudogene TRBV3-2) with TRBJ2-1, with TRBD2 identical over 8 bases. CDR1 and CDR2 (germline): LGHDT, YNNKEL (reference sequence). The ends lost 4 bases at V and 0 bases at J; junction bases unmatched: 2. The CDR3 is 15 amino acids.

This chain joins TRBV4-1 and TRBJ1-2; 9 nucleotides match TRBD1. Germline CDR1 reads MGHRA; CDR2 reads YSYEKL. The CDR3 runs 16 residues. The V gene end was trimmed by 4 bases and the J gene end by 8 bases; junction bases not matched to a gene: 14. This chain's CDR3 is CASSRTLTGGEDGYTF. CDR3 nucleotides: TGCGCCAGCAGCCGTACCCTAACAGGGGGCGAGGACGGCTACACCTTC.

This chain links TRBV5-1 with TRBJ1-1; no reliable D call. The CDR3 has 15 amino acids. With 0 bases removed from V and 0 bases from J, the gap between germline ends came to 9 bases. CDR1 SGHRS and CDR2 YFSETQ come from the germline V gene. The CDR3 nucleotides read TGCGCCAGCAGCTTGGGCCCGGGGATGAACACTGAAGCTTTCTTT. This translates into CASSLGPGMNTEAFF.

J is TRBJ1-6 and V is TRBV9; TRBD1 aligns across 7 bases. With 4 bases clipped from V and 5 bases from J, the junction kept 3 bases outside the gene matches. The CDR3 consists of 14 residues. Germline assignment: CDR1 SGDLS and CDR2 YYNGEE. The CDR3 DNA reads as TGTGCCAGCAGCCCCGGGACAGATAATTCACCCCTCCACTTT. Its protein is CASSPGTDNSPLHF.

The rearrangement joins TRBV24-1 to TRBJ1-5, with a possible D match to TRBD1 (5 bases). Per germline, CDR1 KGHDR and CDR2 SFDVKD. With 4 bases removed from V and 1 base from J, the gap between germline ends came to 10 bases. This CDR3 is built from 15 residues. The CDR3 DNA is TGTGCCACCAGTGACGGGGGGGGGAGCAATCAGCCCCAGCATTTT. It translates to CATSDGGGSNQPQHF.

This sequence joins TRBV28 and TRBJ2-3; 7 nucleotides line up with TRBD1. The CDR3 contains 14 residues. J gave up 5 bases and V 6 bases, and 8 bases lay outside the gene matches. Germline V gives CDR1 MDHEN, CDR2 SYDVKM. The DNA of the CDR3 is TGTGCCAGCAGGAAGACAGGGAATAGAGATACGCAGTATTTT. It yields the protein CASRKTGNRDTQYF.

The genes are TRBV19 and TRBJ2-7; 8 bases are a match to TRBD1. The length of the CDR3 is 14 residues. After removal of 6 bases from V and 0 bases from J, the junction contained 4 bases not matched to a gene. Germline V gives CDR1 LNHDA, CDR2 SQIVND (reference sequence). CDR3 in DNA: TGTGCCAGTAGGTCCGGGACAGGCTCCTACGAGCAGTACTTC. Protein sequence: CASRSGTGSYEQYF.

This clone was seen only once. V usage is TRBV5-1 and J usage is TRBJ1-1; tentative D call: TRBD1 (5 bases). Trimming took off 0 bases at V and 1 base at J, with 7 bases between the two ends. Germline V CDR1 and CDR2: SGHRS, YFSETQ. The CDR3 length is 14 residues. The CDR3 is CASSLDDRNTEAFF. The CDR3 DNA sequence: TGCGCCAGCAGCTTGGACGACAGGAACACTGAAGCTTTCTTT.

The CDR3 protein is CASSPRGLAGGNEQFF. CDR3 DNA sequence: TGTGCCAGCTCACCACGGGGACTAGCGGGAGGGAATGAGCAGTTCTTC. This chain links TRBV18 with TRBJ2-1; 16 nucleotides agree with TRBD2. Germline V gives CDR1 KGHSH, CDR2 LQKENI. With 1 base clipped from V and 7 bases from J, the junction kept 1 base outside the gene matches. The CDR3 sequence is 16 residues long. Drawing the rest from reference TRBV18 and TRBJ2-1, the complete variable domain is NAGVMQNPRHLVRRRGQEARLRCSPMKGHSHVYWYRQLPEEGLKFMVYLQKENIIDESGMPKERFSAEFPKEGPSILRIQQVVRGDSAAYFCASSPRGLAGGNEQFFGPGTRLTVL.

The J gene is TRBJ1-6, the V gene TRBV6-1; possibly TRBD1 for D (5 bases). Between the trimmed V and J ends, which lost 2 bases and 7 bases, there was a span of 12 bases. CDR3 length: 15 residues. Germline CDR1 is MNHNS and CDR2 is SASEGT. CDR3 region: CASSERGGLNSPLHF. Written as DNA, the CDR3 is TGTGCCAGCAGTGAACGCGGGGGACTCAATTCACCCCTCCACTTT.

V is TRBV9 and J is TRBJ2-1; D perhaps matches TRBD2 (6 bases). The V gene lost 0 bases and the J gene lost 0 bases, with 10 bases spanning the gap. Looked up from germline, CDR1 is SGDLS and CDR2 is YYNGEE. The CDR3 is 16 residues long. The CDR3 bases are TGTGCCAGCAGCGTAGTTCTAGCGAGCTCCTACAATGAGCAGTTCTTC. Translating gives CASSVVLASSYNEQFF.

The chain is built from TRBV5-1 and TRBJ2-7; TRBD1 aligns across 8 bases. J gave up 6 bases and V 0 bases, and 14 bases lay outside the gene matches. Looked up from germline, CDR1 is SGHRS and CDR2 is YFSETQ. This CDR3 has 17 amino acids. The CDR3: CASSLVGGQGPPSEQYF. The DNA for the CDR3 is TGCGCCAGCAGCTTGGTGGGAGGACAGGGCCCCCCTTCCGAGCAGTACTTC.

The chain has TRBV4-1 and TRBJ2-7; D not resolved. This CDR3 spans 15 amino acids. The germline V gene has CDR1 MGHRA and CDR2 YSYEKL. V was trimmed by 1 base and J by 2 bases, leaving 12 bases between them. The CDR3 DNA sequence: TGCGCCAGCAGCCAAGGTCATGGCCCAACCTACGAGCAGTACTTC. Translation gives CASSQGHGPTYEQYF.

V usage is TRBV7-8 and J usage is TRBJ2-1, with D possibly matching TRBD1 (7 bases). Between the trimmed V and J ends, which lost 4 bases and 4 bases, there was a span of 11 bases. This CDR3 region has 14 residues. Per germline, CDR1 SGHVS and CDR2 FQNEAQ. As DNA, the CDR3 is TGTGCCAGCAGCTACTCAGGGGGGTACAATGAGCAGTTCTTC. Protein sequence: CASSYSGGYNEQFF.

The chain carries TRBV5-1 and TRBJ2-1; TRBD2 aligns across 9 bases. CDR1 and CDR2 from the germline V gene are SGHRS and YFSETQ. The CDR3 consists of 18 residues. With 3 bases clipped from V and 1 base from J, the junction kept 11 bases outside the gene matches. The CDR3 coding sequence is TGCGCCAGCAGCTCCACGGGGACTAGCCCACTTTCCTACAATGAGCAGTTCTTC. It is translated as CASSSTGTSPLSYNEQFF.

This chain links TRBV2 with TRBJ2-2, with 7 nucleotides matching TRBD1. Germline V gives CDR1 SNHLY, CDR2 FYNNEI. V lost 5 bases, J lost 0 bases, and 6 bases stayed unmatched. This CDR3 has 16 amino acids. The CDR3 coding sequence is TGTGCCAGCAGTTATACAGGGGCCCCGAACACCGGGGAGCTGTTTTTT. It yields the protein CASSYTGAPNTGELFF. The full variable domain, completed using reference TRBV2 and TRBJ2-2, is EPEVTQTPSHQVTQMGQEVILRCVPISNHLYFYWYRQILGQKVEFLVSFYNNEISEKSEIFDDQFSVERPDGSNFTLKIRSTKLEDSAMYFCASSYTGAPNTGELFFGEGSRLTVL.

In this sample, this clone turned up a few times. This rearrangement joins TRBV6-2 or TRBV6-3 to TRBJ2-1; maybe TRBD2 (6 bases). Trimming removed 0 bases at V and 7 bases at J, with 10 bases between. This CDR3 spans 14 amino acids. The germline V gene encodes CDR1 MNHEY and CDR2 SVGEGT. CDR3 sequence reads: CASSYSDYRNEQFF. Here the CDR3 DNA reads TGTGCCAGCAGTTACTCGGACTACAGGAATGAGCAGTTCTTC.

This chain connects TRBV2 to TRBJ1-3; D gene uncertain. This CDR3 spans 15 amino acids. V dropped 1 base and J dropped 4 bases, with 11 bases sitting between them. Germline-derived CDR1 and CDR2 are SNHLY and FYNNEI. The CDR3 sequence: CASSEVHSGGNTIYF. The CDR3 DNA is TGTGCCAGCAGTGAAGTTCATTCGGGAGGAAACACCATATATTTT.

The genes are TRBV12-5 and TRBJ1-2, with TRBD1 as a possible D gene (5 bases). CDR3 length: 15 residues. V shed 0 bases and J shed 8 bases, with 16 bases lying between them. Germline V lookup: CDR1 LGHNT, CDR2 FRNRAP. The CDR3 nucleotides read TGTGCTAGTGGTTTGGTACCTGGAGGGGCGCGCGGCTACACCTTC. Amino acids: CASGLVPGGARGYTF.

The chain joins TRBV6-6 to TRBJ1-4; 7 bases are a match to TRBD1. The germline V gene encodes CDR1 MNHNY and CDR2 SVGAGI (reference sequence). The CDR3 spans 17 residues. V was pared by 5 bases and J by 0 bases, with 9 bases of the junction left unmatched. The CDR3 reads CASSPGQRRPTNEKLFF. CDR3 nucleotide sequence: TGTGCCAGCAGTCCGGGACAGAGGCGTCCAACTAATGAAAAACTGTTTTTT.

V gene TRBV7-9 combines with J gene TRBJ1-1, with TRBD1 matching 7 bases. CDR1 and CDR2 (germline): SEHNR, FQNEAQ (reference sequence). This CDR3 has 14 amino acids. The ends lost 5 bases at V and 1 base at J; junction bases unmatched: 4. The CDR3 region has the DNA TGTGCCAGCAGCGAACAGGGGACGAACACTGAAGCTTTCTTT. Translation gives CASSEQGTNTEAFF.

V and J are TRBV6-6 and TRBJ2-1, with 10 bases matching TRBD2. Germline loops: CDR1 MNHNY, CDR2 SVGAGI (reference sequence). CDR3 length equals 16 residues. Losses at the gene ends were 4 bases for V and 4 bases for J; bases not matched to a gene: 7. The CDR3 reads CASSSGRTSGYNEQFF. The CDR3 bases are TGTGCCAGCAGTTCCGGTAGGACTAGCGGTTACAATGAGCAGTTCTTC.

The genes are TRBV21-1 and TRBJ1-2. TRBV21-1 is deemed a pseudogene. This CDR3 spans 14 amino acids. CDR3 in amino acids: CASSKVKAKWGYTF. The CDR3 DNA follows: TGTGCCAGCAGCAAAGTGAAAGCTAAGTGGGGCTACACCTTC.

A word on this clone: Additional DNA sequences in this sample encode the identical CDR3. The chain links TRBV14 to TRBJ1-2, with TRBD1 as a possible D gene (5 bases). Trimming cost V 1 base and J 8 bases, with 8 bases left between them. CDR3 size: 12 residues. The germline gives CDR1 SGHDN, CDR2 FVKESK. CDR3 in amino acids: CASSQGTFGYTF. Written as DNA, the CDR3 is TGTGCCAGCAGCCAAGGGACATTCGGCTACACCTTC.

This chain uses TRBV6-5 with TRBJ2-7; TRBD1 matches 8 bases. CDR1 is MNHEY, CDR2 SVGAGI, per germline. Germline trimming cut 6 bases from V and 4 bases from J; bases unmatched to any gene: 11. The CDR3 runs 15 residues. Here the CDR3 DNA reads TGTGCCAGCAGGGGTTTAGCAGGGGGCAAGTACGAGCAGTACTTC. Protein: CASRGLAGGKYEQYF.